A selection of T cell receptor beta chains follows, all from one sample in a study of control samples from healthy donors and cancer patients. The table came from immunoSEQ multiplex PCR; TCRdb's copy has only in-frame clones and leaves some out. The sample carries 12,000 or so clones, around 87% recorded once. Sequenced sample: formalin-fixed, paraffin-embedded tissue. The receptors originated from a male donor with melanoma. The CDR3 runs from the conserved cysteine through the conserved F or W. Each record gives: CDR3 length, J gene, V gene, clone size, D gene, CDR3 protein, CDR3 DNA. A D gene is named only where the DNA matches it firmly. The size entry is marked missing in some rows and otherwise reads once, few, many or a size class.

17,TRBJ2-7,TRBV7-9,.,TRBD2,CASSFELRLAGVHEQYF,TGTGCCAGCAGCTTCGAGTTGCGACTAGCGGGAGTTCACGAGCAGTACTTC
15,TRBJ2-1,TRBV11-2,.,.,CASKLAAMDYNEQFF,TGTGCCAGCAAATTAGCGGCGATGGACTACAATGAGCAGTTCTTC
15,TRBJ2-1,TRBV24-1,.,.,CATSDLDSSYNEQFF,TGTGCCACCAGTGATTTGGACAGCTCCTACAATGAGCAGTTCTTC
15,TRBJ2-1,TRBV19,once,TRBD1,CASSIGPGGYNEQFF,TGTGCCAGTAGTATAGGGCCAGGGGGCTACAATGAGCAGTTCTTC
15,TRBJ1-2,TRBV18,.,.,CASSPDSLPGYGYTF,TGTGCCAGCTCACCCGACAGCCTTCCGGGGTATGGCTACACCTTC
14,TRBJ2-5,TRBV27,.,.,CAILRSPGLGTQYF,TGTGCCATCCTTAGGAGTCCCGGACTTGGGACCCAGTACTTC
13,TRBJ2-5,TRBV18,few,.,CASSPGYRETQYF,TGTGCCAGCTCACCAGGCTATAGGGAGACCCAGTACTTC
15,TRBJ2-7,TRBV11-3,.,TRBD1,CASSLVTGGKEEQYF,TGTGCCAGCAGCTTAGTCACAGGGGGTAAGGAAGAGCAGTACTTC
14,TRBJ1-1,TRBV5-6,.,.,CASSLGWGNTEVFF,TGTGCCAGCAGCTTGGGATGGGGGAACACTGAAGTTTTCTTT
15,TRBJ2-1,TRBV10-3,.,TRBD1,CAIKDRGFDYNEQFF,TGTGCCATCAAGGACAGGGGATTTGACTACAATGAGCAGTTCTTC
13,TRBJ1-2,TRBV19,.,.,CASSIESGFGYTF,TGTGCCAGTAGTATAGAGTCAGGGTTCGGCTACACCTTC
18,TRBJ1-2,TRBV27,.,TRBD1,CASSRSGTGGNRHYGYTF,TGTGCCAGCAGTCGCTCCGGGACAGGGGGAAACCGCCACTATGGCTACACCTTC
14,TRBJ2-4,TRBV7-2,.,.,CASSLGQGKNIQYF,TGTGCCAGCAGCTTAGGGCAGGGAAAAAACATTCAGTACTTC
15,TRBJ1-3,TRBV5-6,.,.,CASSRSVSSGNTIYF,TGTGCCAGCAGCCGTTCGGTGAGCTCTGGAAACACCATATATTTT
18,TRBJ2-4,TRBV4-1,few,TRBD1,CASSQDGTGGFSKNIQYF,TGCGCCAGCAGCCAAGACGGGACAGGGGGCTTTTCCAAAAACATTCAGTACTTC
14,TRBJ1-2,TRBV19,.,TRBD1,CASSIGQGNYGYTF,TGTGCCAGTAGTATCGGACAGGGTAACTATGGCTACACCTTC
12,TRBJ2-1,TRBV9,few,.,CASSQNSPEQFF,TGTGCCAGCAGCCAAAACTCCCCGGAGCAGTTCTTC
18,TRBJ2-1,TRBV14,.,TRBD1,CASSQDLQGLRVSNEQFF,TGTGCCAGCAGCCAAGATTTACAGGGGCTAAGAGTCTCGAATGAGCAGTTCTTC
15,TRBJ2-1,TRBV5-1,.,TRBD2,CASSATSGSYNEQFF,TGCGCCAGCAGCGCGACTAGCGGGAGCTACAATGAGCAGTTCTTC
15,TRBJ1-2,TRBV7-3,.,.,CASSQGPGDTNGYTF,TGTGCCAGCAGCCAAGGACCCGGGGATACCAATGGCTACACCTTC
15,TRBJ2-3,TRBV27,.,TRBD2,CASSLSTRGVGTQYF,TGTGCCAGCAGTTTATCGACGCGGGGGGTTGGTACGCAGTATTTT
15,TRBJ2-1,TRBV19,.,TRBD2,CASSQTSGSYNEQFF,TGTGCCAGTAGCCAAACTAGCGGGAGTTACAATGAGCAGTTCTTC
17,TRBJ2-2,TRBV9,.,.,CASSVDTAMRNTGELFF,TGTGCCAGCAGCGTAGATACAGCCATGAGGAACACCGGGGAGCTGTTTTTT
17,TRBJ1-2,TRBV18,once,.,CASSPPALAVGDYGYTF,TGTGCCAGCTCACCACCGGCGCTTGCTGTAGGGGACTATGGCTACACCTTC
14,TRBJ2-1,TRBV24-1,.,.,CATTTGTWGNEQFF,TGTGCCACCACAACAGGAACTTGGGGCAATGAGCAGTTCTTC
14,TRBJ2-3,TRBV24-1,.,.,CATSGAANTDTQYF,TGTGCCACCAGTGGTGCGGCTAACACAGATACGCAGTATTTT
11,TRBJ2-3,TRBV2,.,TRBD2,CATLAGVTQYF,TGTGCCACCCTAGCGGGAGTTACGCAGTATTTT
15,TRBJ1-2,TRBV21-1,.,.,CASSKGCRPNYGYTF,TGTGCCAGCAGCAAAGGTTGTCGACCGAACTATGGCTACACCTTC
14,TRBJ2-7,TRBV2,.,.,CASSETGTPYEQYF,TGTGCCAGCAGTGAAACAGGGACTCCCTACGAGCAGTACTTC
16,TRBJ1-2,TRBV4-2,.,.,CASSQEARVWSYGYTF,TGTGCCAGCAGCCAAGAGGCCAGGGTTTGGAGCTATGGCTACACCTTC
13,TRBJ2-7,TRBV4-1,.,.,CASSQDPGSEQYF,TGCGCCAGCAGCCAAGATCCAGGGAGCGAGCAGTACTTC
14,TRBJ2-1,TRBV19,.,.,CASSIEGRFGEQFF,TGTGCCAGTAGTATAGAGGGCAGGTTTGGGGAGCAGTTCTTC
18,TRBJ2-3,TRBV5-1,.,TRBD2,CASSYRPPQSGSGVSQYF,TGCGCCAGCAGCTACCGCCCCCCGCAAAGCGGGAGTGGTGTTTCGCAGTATTTT
12,TRBJ2-1,TRBV4-3,.,TRBD2,CASSQDREGQFF,TGCGCCAGCAGCCAGGACCGGGAGGGGCAGTTCTTC
16,TRBJ1-4,TRBV10-3,.,TRBD1,CAIKQGQGGTNEKLFF,TGTGCCATCAAACAGGGGCAGGGGGGGACTAATGAAAAACTGTTTTTT
14,TRBJ2-1,TRBV19,.,.,CASMRMGTYNEQFF,TGTGCCAGTATGCGAATGGGGACTTACAATGAGCAGTTCTTC
17,TRBJ1-1,TRBV3-1/TRBV3-2,.,.,CASSQDHASHRNTEAFF,TGTGCCAGCAGCCAAGATCATGCCTCACACAGGAACACTGAAGCTTTCTTT
13,TRBJ1-4,TRBV18,.,.,CASSPSRDEKLFF,TGTGCCAGCTCACCTTCCAGGGACGAAAAACTGTTTTTT
14,TRBJ2-3,TRBV5-1,once,TRBD2,CASSTSGTTDTQYF,TGCGCCAGCTCGACTAGCGGAACCACAGATACGCAGTATTTT
16,TRBJ1-5,TRBV19,.,.,CASSYGQPDSFNPQHF,TGTGCCAGTAGCTATGGGCAGCCGGATTCCTTCAATCCCCAGCATTTT
15,TRBJ2-6,TRBV4-3,.,.,CASSHVGTGANVLTF,TGCGCCAGCAGCCATGTAGGGACTGGGGCCAACGTCCTGACTTTC
14,TRBJ2-3,TRBV5-1,.,.,CASSLKGMKDTQYF,TGCGCCAGCAGCTTGAAGGGGATGAAAGATACGCAGTATTTT
15,TRBJ2-1,TRBV6-5,.,TRBD1,CASSWGTGVKDEQFF,TGTGCCAGCAGTTGGGGGACAGGGGTTAAAGATGAGCAGTTCTTC